This entry describes one TCR beta chain. This specimen comes from a study of identical twins. A universal primer site was incorporated via template switching, and the cDNA contained unique molecular identifiers. From the 5' RACE reads, TCRdb called clonotypes with MiXCR, one entry per CDR3 protein. The repertoire holds nearly 650,000 distinct CDR3 sequences, with roughly 7.1% as singletons. The length of the CDR3 is 14 residues. Looked up from germline, CDR1 is LNHNV and CDR2 is YYDKDF (reference sequence). V was trimmed by 1 base and J by 6 bases, leaving 12 bases between them. In addition, the sample was reused for a study of yellow fever vaccine responses in identical twins.

The sequence derives from a woman aged 18-30 years in good health. The sequencing sample was made of PBMCs. This chain uses TRBV15 with TRBJ2-5; tentative D call: TRBD2 (5 bases). The DNA of the CDR3 is TGTGCCACCAGCAGAGTCGGTAGCGCGCAGACCCAGTACTTC. Encoded protein: CATSRVGSAQTQYF.